This T cell receptor (beta chain) was recovered during a study of control samples from healthy donors and cancer patients. This clone was observed a handful of times. The table came from immunoSEQ multiplex PCR; TCRdb's copy has only in-frame clones and leaves some out. The sample yields roughly 140,000 clones, under 90% seen once. Germline V lookup: CDR1 MNHEY, CDR2 SVGAGI. The germline V and J ends were trimmed by 6 bases and 6 bases, with 14 bases remaining between them. This CDR3 is built from 13 residues. The V gene is TRBV6-5, the J gene TRBJ1-2; D is undetermined. The clonotype originates from a man younger than 40 in good health. The specimen sequenced was blood. The CDR3 sequence is CASRETVLHGYTF. For the CDR3, the DNA is TGTGCCAGCAGGGAGACCGTGCTTCATGGCTACACCTTC.